The next 26 T cell receptor beta chains were all read from a single sample in a study of regulatory T cells in long-lasting Graves disease. Time point noted: newly diagnosed GD, antithyroid drugs for less than 3 months. PBMC-derived RNA was used for the TCR library. Arm-PCR of CDR3 regions and iRepertoire HTBI primers were the basis on which TCR beta libraries were built. TCRdb recomputed calls from the multiplex PCR reads with MiXCR, one row per CDR3 protein. The sample includes hundreds of thousands of distinct CDR3 sequences, about 15% seen only once; the top ten take roughly 25%. This sample was shared with a second study, whose subject was T cells in Graves' hyperthyroidism and ophthalmopathy.

The sample consisted of peripheral blood mononuclear cells (PBMCs), taken at new diagnosis, from a patient treated with antithyroid drugs. These receptors came from a woman aged 40 to 65 with Graves disease.

This clonotype was seen a handful of times. The chain uses TRBV6-1 and TRBJ1-2; D gene ambiguous. Germline V gene sequence: CDR1 MNHNS, CDR2 SASEGT. This CDR3 has 12 residues. Trimming removed 11 bases from V and 2 bases from J, with 12 bases in between. In DNA form, the CDR3 reads TGTGCCGGCGCCGCGGAGAACTATGGCTACACCTTC. It codes for CAGAAENYGYTF.

This clonotype occurred a few times. The genes are TRBV5-1 and TRBJ2-7; D might be TRBD2 (5 bases). V was cut by 2 bases and J by 2 bases, with 20 bases left in between. Germline CDR1 is SGHRS and CDR2 is YFSETQ. The CDR3 length is 17 residues. The CDR3: CASSFSQLEHFTYEQYF. The CDR3 DNA follows: TGCGCCAGCAGCTTCTCTCAACTAGAACACTTCACCTACGAGCAGTACTTC.

Details on this clonotype: With a much larger clone just one base away, this may be a read error. V and J are TRBV12-3 or TRBV12-4 and TRBJ1-2; D remains ambiguous. CDR3 size: 12 residues. CDR3 loop: CASGLSLYGYTF. For the CDR3, the DNA is TGTGCCAGCGGTTTGAGTCTCTATGGCTACACCTTC.

CDR3 sequence reads: CSAKGQADQPQHF. In nucleotides, the CDR3 is TGCAGTGCGAAAGGACAGGCGGATCAGCCCCAGCATTTT. The rearrangement links TRBV20-1 to TRBJ1-5, with 7 bases lining up with TRBD1. V lost 6 bases to trimming and J lost 5 bases; unmatched junction nucleotides: 7. The germline gives CDR1 DFQATT, CDR2 SNEGSKA (reference sequence). The CDR3 is made up of 13 amino acids.

Only a few counts were recorded for this clonotype. The V and J genes are TRBV28 and TRBJ2-7; the D call may be TRBD1 or TRBD2 (5 bases each). This CDR3 region has 14 residues. V was clipped by 6 bases and J by 0 bases, with 12 bases between them. CDR1 MDHEN and CDR2 SYDVKM come from the germline V gene. The CDR3 coding sequence is TGTGCCAGCAGCCATGGGACCTACTCCTACGAGCAGTACTTC. It yields the protein CASSHGTYSYEQYF.

This clonotype appeared many times. V gene TRBV6-1 combines with J gene TRBJ1-1, with D maybe TRBD1 (5 bases). Germline CDR1 reads MNHNS; CDR2 reads SASEGT. V lost 5 bases and J 2 bases, leaving 15 bases between the germline ends. This CDR3 contains 15 residues. As DNA, the CDR3 is TGTGCCAGCAGTAGAAGGGGCGCCATCAACACTGAAGCTTTCTTT. It is translated as CASSRRGAINTEAFF.

Many counts were recorded for this clonotype. This chain uses TRBV7-8 with TRBJ2-7, with D maybe TRBD2 (6 bases). The CDR3 has 15 residues. V shed 1 base and J shed 2 bases, with 12 bases lying between them. In germline, CDR1 is SGHVS, CDR2 FQNEAQ. CDR3: CASSLGAGLTYEQYF. The CDR3 DNA reads TGTGCCAGCAGCTTAGGGGCAGGACTAACCTACGAGCAGTACTTC.

This chain connects TRBV20-1 to TRBJ2-7; maybe TRBD2 (5 bases). The CDR3 is 12 amino acids. The V end lost 8 bases, the J end lost 6 bases, and 17 bases lay between the germline ends. The germline gives CDR1 DFQATT, CDR2 SNEGSKA (reference sequence). The CDR3 DNA reads TGCAGTTCGGGGAGCGCTTCCGGCGAGCAGTACTTC. It specifies CSSGSASGEQYF.

The chain joins TRBV5-1 to TRBJ2-3; D assignment may be TRBD1 or TRBD2 (6 bases each). With 2 bases removed from V and 3 bases from J, the gap between germline ends came to 16 bases. Germline V gene lookup returns CDR1 SGHRS and CDR2 YFSETQ. The CDR3 sequence is 16 residues long. The CDR3 nucleotides read TGCGCCAGCAGCTTATGGTCGGGGGCAGGGACAGATACGCAGTATTTT. Amino acid sequence: CASSLWSGAGTDTQYF.

This clonotype was detected many times. The rearrangement uses TRBV7-2 and TRBJ2-1, with D hard to call. CDR1 is SGHTA and CDR2 is FQGNSA in the germline V gene. V lost 0 bases, J lost 3 bases, and 9 bases lay in between. The CDR3 covers 15 residues. The CDR3 region is CASSLARTNYNEQFF. The DNA for the CDR3 is TGTGCCAGCAGCTTAGCGAGGACCAACTACAATGAGCAGTTCTTC. The whole variable domain, filled in from reference TRBV7-2 and TRBJ2-1, reads GAGVSQSPSNKVTEKGKDVELRCDPISGHTALYWYRQSLGQGLEFLIYFQGNSAPDKSGLPSDRFSAERTGGSVSTLTIQRTQQEDSAVYLCASSLARTNYNEQFFGPGTRLTVL.

This chain joins TRBV6-1 and TRBJ2-1; no definite D call. V was pared by 7 bases and J by 5 bases, with 9 bases between. Germline CDR1 is MNHNS and CDR2 is SASEGT. This CDR3 region has 12 residues. CDR3 residues: CASKTKDNEQFF. In DNA form, the CDR3 reads TGTGCCAGCAAAACCAAGGACAATGAGCAGTTCTTC.

This clonotype has a count of ten or more. V gene TRBV11-3 combines with J gene TRBJ2-2, with 11 bases aligning to TRBD2. The CDR3 has 21 amino acids. The V segment lost 5 bases and the J segment 4 bases; nucleotides outside the gene matches: 21. Germline CDR1 is SGHNT and CDR2 is YENEEA. CDR3 amino acids: CASSEFPWGTSGVEGTGELFF. The CDR3 region has the DNA TGTGCCAGCAGCGAATTCCCATGGGGGACTAGCGGCGTTGAGGGCACCGGGGAGCTGTTTTTT.

The chain couples TRBV20-1 to TRBJ1-4; 7 bases are a match to TRBD1. Looked up from germline, CDR1 is DFQATT and CDR2 is SNEGSKA (reference sequence). V was clipped by 6 bases and J by 4 bases; unmatched bases: 14. This CDR3 spans 16 amino acids. The CDR3: CSANRLGTANNEKLFF. The DNA for the CDR3 is TGCAGTGCCAATCGACTGGGGACAGCCAATAATGAAAAACTGTTTTTT.

The chain uses TRBV20-1 and TRBJ1-6; perhaps TRBD1 as D (6 bases). There are 18 residues in the CDR3. Trimming cost V 0 bases and J 9 bases, with 24 bases left between them. Per the germline V gene, CDR1 is DFQATT and CDR2 is SNEGSKA (reference sequence). The CDR3 DNA follows: TGCAGTGCTAGAGATACGACCGGGGGGCGGATAAAAGCTTCACCCCTCCACTTT. This gives the protein CSARDTTGGRIKASPLHF.

The gene calls are TRBV6-2 or TRBV6-3 and TRBJ2-3, with 9 bases lining up with TRBD2. V lost 2 bases to trimming and J lost 2 bases; unmatched junction nucleotides: 5. Germline values: CDR1 MNHEY, CDR2 SVGEGT. This CDR3 has 16 amino acids. The CDR3 here is CASSYAAGGPTDTQYF. Here the CDR3 DNA reads TGTGCCAGCAGTTACGCGGCGGGGGGGCCCACAGATACGCAGTATTTT.

This clonotype was observed at least ten times. The chain is built from TRBV7-2 and TRBJ2-7; 8 bases align to TRBD2. The junction had 4 bases not matched to a gene; V was cut back by 5 bases and J by 4 bases. CDR3 length: 13 residues. The germline gives CDR1 SGHTA, CDR2 FQGNSA. This CDR3 reads CASSAVAGYEQYF. For the CDR3, the DNA is TGTGCCAGCAGCGCGGTAGCGGGGTACGAGCAGTACTTC. Full variable domain (missing parts from reference TRBV7-2 and TRBJ2-7): GAGVSQSPSNKVTEKGKDVELRCDPISGHTALYWYRQSLGQGLEFLIYFQGNSAPDKSGLPSDRFSAERTGGSVSTLTIQRTQQEDSAVYLCASSAVAGYEQYFGPGTRLTVT.

This clonotype turned up a few times. The chain employs TRBV25-1 and TRBJ1-3, with D unresolved. CDR3 length: 16 residues. The germline V gene encodes CDR1 MGHDK and CDR2 SYGVNS. The V end lost 2 bases, the J end lost 2 bases, and 13 bases lay between the germline ends. The CDR3 loop is CASSEGNGATGNTIYF. The DNA for the CDR3 is TGTGCCAGCAGTGAAGGAAATGGTGCGACTGGAAACACCATATATTTT.

Many counts were recorded for this clonotype. V gene TRBV12-3 or TRBV12-4 combines with J gene TRBJ1-6, with D unclear. The V and J ends lost 7 bases and 7 bases respectively, with 14 bases between them. The CDR3 has 14 residues. The CDR3 coding sequence is TGTGCCAGCACCTTGGGCATCGCCAATTCACCCCTCCACTTT. The encoded protein is CASTLGIANSPLHF.

The rearrangement joins TRBV5-1 to TRBJ2-7; 7 bases are a match to TRBD1. CDR1 and CDR2 (germline): SGHRS, YFSETQ. The CDR3 is 15 residues long. V gave up 4 bases and J gave up 0 bases; unmatched junction bases: 7. Written as DNA, the CDR3 is TGCGCCAGCAGCGATCCGGGACAGAGCTCCTACGAGCAGTACTTC. Its protein is CASSDPGQSSYEQYF.

This clonotype was picked up a small number of times. The V call is TRBV20-1, the J call TRBJ2-5; TRBD2 might be the D (7 bases). Germline V lookup: CDR1 DFQATT, CDR2 SNEGSKA (reference sequence). CDR3 length: 13 residues. With 6 bases removed from V and 5 bases from J, the gap between germline ends came to 16 bases. The CDR3 here is CSALGGAEETQYF. The CDR3 DNA reads as TGCAGTGCCCTGGGGGGGGCCGAGGAGACCCAGTACTTC.

This clonotype showed up many times. This chain links TRBV28 with TRBJ1-6; possibly TRBD1 for D (5 bases). This CDR3 spans 14 amino acids. Deletions cut 2 bases from V and 6 bases from J, with 8 bases between. Looked up from germline, CDR1 is MDHEN and CDR2 is SYDVKM. CDR3 protein: CASSLEGVNSPLHF. The CDR3 DNA is TGTGCCAGCAGTTTAGAAGGGGTTAATTCACCCCTCCACTTT.

With regard to this clonotype: Being one base from a much bigger clone, this may be a read error. J is TRBJ2-3 and V is TRBV29-1, with 9 nucleotides matching TRBD2. CDR1 is SQVTM, CDR2 ANQGSEA, per germline. The CDR3 loop spans 13 amino acids. CDR3 residues: CSAGREGSDTEYF. CDR3 DNA sequence: TGCAGCGCCGGGCGGGAGGGGTCGGATACGGAGTATTTT.

This clonotype was seen many times. The chain combines TRBV2 with TRBJ1-5, with no clear D. Germline CDR1 SNHLY, CDR2 FYNNEI. V shed 4 bases and J shed 2 bases, with 12 bases lying between them. This CDR3 comprises 15 residues. The CDR3 is CASSGNVGGNQPQHF. CDR3 nucleotide sequence: TGTGCCAGCAGTGGTAACGTTGGGGGCAATCAGCCCCAGCATTTT.

In this sample, this clonotype turned up many times. This chain links TRBV28 with TRBJ1-1; the D gene is possibly TRBD1 (5 bases). Germline V lookup: CDR1 MDHEN, CDR2 SYDVKM. This CDR3 has 13 residues. Trimming took 8 bases from V and 1 from J, leaving 11 bases between them. The CDR3: CASLITGNTEAFF. CDR3 in DNA: TGTGCCAGCTTAATTACAGGGAACACTGAAGCTTTCTTT.

This clonotype was detected only a few times. The V and J genes are TRBV20-1 and TRBJ2-7; 10 bases are shared with TRBD1. J gave up 0 bases and V 0 bases, and 5 bases lay outside the gene matches. CDR1 and CDR2 (germline): DFQATT, SNEGSKA (reference sequence). The CDR3 has 16 residues. Here the CDR3 DNA reads TGCAGTGCTAGAGATACCGGGACAGGGGACTCCTACGAGCAGTACTTC. Amino acids: CSARDTGTGDSYEQYF.

There are many counts of this clonotype. V is TRBV6-1 and J is TRBJ2-1; TRBD1 aligns across 9 bases. The CDR3 consists of 16 residues. Germline V gives CDR1 MNHNS, CDR2 SASEGT. The V segment lost 6 bases and the J segment 3 bases; nucleotides outside the gene matches: 9. CDR3 amino acids: CASREGTGKSYNEQFF. DNA of the CDR3: TGTGCCAGCAGGGAGGGGACAGGGAAAAGCTACAATGAGCAGTTCTTC.